A single sample is the source of the 16 T cell receptor beta chains below, sequenced in a study of T cell responses to AZD1222 COVID-19 vaccine listed by TCRdb under 2021. The library was prepared using the immunoSEQ multiplex PCR assay. This immuneACCESS table, as held by TCRdb, lists in-frame sequences with V and J called but not all clones. Of the missing ones, under half trace to an unresolved V gene in checked studies; the others have no known cause. This sample lists over 90,000 clones; more than 85% were detected once. About 3% of the sample is in the top ten clones. Sample time point, as interpreted from the label and publication: about 28 days (+/-7) after the second vaccine dose. Material: peripheral blood, obtained 28 days after the second AZD1222 dose. The receptors here all came from an adult who received the AZD1222 COVID-19 vaccine.

V and J are TRBV27 and TRBJ2-7; D might be TRBD1 or TRBD2, each matching 5 bases. The CDR3 runs 16 residues. The V end was cut by 5 bases, the J end by 3 bases, with 20 bases between. Germline V CDR1 and CDR2: MNHEY, SMNVEV (reference sequence). In DNA form, the CDR3 reads TGTGCCAGCAGTCACTTCATAGGGGACCCCTTCTACGAGCAGTACTTC. This sequence encodes CASSHFIGDPFYEQYF.

The rearrangement links TRBV6-1 to TRBJ1-1; D is unclear. The V gene's germline CDR1 is MNHNS and CDR2 SASEGT. With 2 bases removed from V and 2 bases from J, the gap between germline ends came to 6 bases. This CDR3 is 13 amino acids long. CDR3 sequence: CASSEPFNTEAFF. Written as DNA, the CDR3 is TGTGCCAGCAGTGAACCCTTTAACACTGAAGCTTTCTTT.

This chain connects TRBV2 to TRBJ1-1, with 8 bases fitting TRBD1. This CDR3 contains 16 residues. Trimming took 8 bases from V and 1 from J; bases not matched to a gene: 12. CDR1 and CDR2 (germline): SNHLY, FYNNEI. The DNA for the CDR3 is TGTGCCAGCGTTTGGGACAGGTTAGGACCGAACACTGAAGCTTTCTTT. Encoded protein: CASVWDRLGPNTEAFF.

The chain uses TRBV6-5 and TRBJ1-2, with TRBD1 matching 8 bases. Germline CDR1 reads MNHEY; CDR2 reads SVGAGI. CDR3 length equals 13 residues. Trimming took 5 bases from V and 6 from J; bases not matched to a gene: 5. In nucleotides, the CDR3 is TGTGCCAGCAGTCTGACAGGGGAAGATGGCTACACCTTC. It translates to CASSLTGEDGYTF.

The CDR3 reads CASRTTGVGAFF. For the CDR3, the DNA is TGTGCCAGCAGGACGACAGGGGTCGGAGCTTTCTTT. This chain joins TRBV28 and TRBJ1-1; TRBD1 matches 8 bases. The junction had 7 bases not matched to a gene; V was cut back by 6 bases and J by 10 bases. This CDR3 region has 12 residues. The germline CDR1 and CDR2 sequences are MDHEN and SYDVKM. Based on the CDR3 plus reference TRBV28 and TRBJ1-1, the full variable domain is DVKVTQSSRYLVKRTGEKVFLECVQDMDHENMFWYRQDPGLGLRLIYFSYDVKMKEKGDIPEGYSVSREKKERFSLILESASTNQTSMYLCASRTTGVGAFFGQGTRLTVV.

This clone was counted a single time. The chain carries TRBV5-1 and TRBJ1-1; 9 nucleotides align to TRBD1. Trimming at V came to 0 bases and at J to 0 bases, leaving 6 bases not matched to a gene. CDR1 is SGHRS, CDR2 YFSETQ, per germline. This CDR3 is 17 amino acids long. Here the CDR3 DNA reads TGCGCCAGCAGCTTGGAAGGACAGGGGTCCATGAACACTGAAGCTTTCTTT. The encoded protein is CASSLEGQGSMNTEAFF.

The chain employs TRBV28 and TRBJ1-5, with D maybe TRBD1 (5 bases). Trimming took off 3 bases at V and 0 bases at J, with 9 bases between the two ends. Germline V gene lookup returns CDR1 MDHEN and CDR2 SYDVKM. The CDR3 is 15 residues long. CDR3 sequence: CASSLGLYSNQPQHF. The CDR3 DNA sequence: TGTGCCAGCAGTTTGGGACTCTATAGCAATCAGCCCCAGCATTTT.

The CDR3 sequence is CASSEEGRLPYNEQFF. CDR3 DNA: TGTGCCAGCAGTGAAGAGGGGCGACTCCCTTACAATGAGCAGTTCTTC. The chain is built from TRBV6-1 and TRBJ2-1; weak D call: TRBD1 (5 bases). The V gene lost 1 base and the J gene lost 4 bases, with 14 bases spanning the gap. Germline CDR1 reads MNHNS; CDR2 reads SASEGT. The CDR3 has 16 residues.

The rearrangement uses TRBV11-3 and TRBJ1-3; no firm D call. Germline V gene data show CDR1 as SGHNT and CDR2 as YENEEA. This CDR3 is 16 amino acids long. V gave up 4 bases and J gave up 0 bases, with 13 bases separating them. The CDR3: CASSSSTSSSGNTIYF. In DNA, the CDR3 is TGTGCCAGCAGCTCTAGTACGTCGAGCTCTGGAAACACCATATATTTT.

The chain recombines TRBV19 with TRBJ1-4; D gene ambiguous. Germline V gene lookup returns CDR1 LNHDA and CDR2 SQIVND (reference sequence). Trimming took off 3 bases at V and 3 bases at J, with 11 bases between the two ends. The CDR3 extends over 15 amino acids. The CDR3 region has the DNA TGTGCCAGTAGTATCCGGAGGACGTCTAATGAAAAACTGTTTTTT. Protein sequence: CASSIRRTSNEKLFF.

V usage is TRBV5-6 and J usage is TRBJ2-5; TRBD1 or TRBD2 may be the D gene (6 bases each). The CDR3 extends over 13 amino acids. CDR1 and CDR2 from the germline V gene are SGHDT and YYEEEE. V dropped 7 bases and J dropped 5 bases, with 15 bases sitting between them. The CDR3 region has the DNA TGTGCCAGCGGGGGATGGGGGGCGGAGACCCAGTACTTC. Translation: CASGGWGAETQYF.

The chain employs TRBV4-1 and TRBJ1-1; no clear D. The germline V and J ends were trimmed by 4 bases and 4 bases, with 4 bases remaining between them. CDR1 is MGHRA, CDR2 YSYEKL, per germline. The CDR3 has 11 amino acids. CDR3 nucleotide sequence: TGCGCCAGCAGCCTGGGCACTGAAGCTTTCTTT. Amino acids: CASSLGTEAFF.

The CDR3 region is CASQVDQASSYEQYF. The CDR3 region has the DNA TGTGCCAGCCAGGTTGACCAGGCTAGCTCCTACGAGCAGTACTTC. V is TRBV5-4 and J is TRBJ2-7; no definite D call. Trimming removed 7 bases at V and 0 bases at J, with 17 bases between. The CDR3 covers 15 residues. Germline-derived CDR1 and CDR2 are SGHNT and YYREEE (reference sequence). Full variable domain (remainder filled in from reference TRBV5-4 and TRBJ2-7): ETGVTQSPTHLIKTRGQQVTLRCSSQSGHNTVSWYQQALGQGPQFIFQYYREEENGRGNFPPRFSGLQFPNYSSELNVNALELDDSALYLCASQVDQASSYEQYFGPGTRLTVT.

The chain couples TRBV4-2 to TRBJ2-1, with 8 bases fitting TRBD2. This CDR3 region has 15 residues. The ends lost 0 bases at V and 10 bases at J; junction bases unmatched: 8. In germline, CDR1 is LGHNA, CDR2 YNFKEQ. The CDR3 DNA follows: TGTGCCAGCAGCCAAGATCCGGGACTAGGACGAGAGCAGTTCTTC. Translation gives CASSQDPGLGREQFF.

V is TRBV7-2 and J is TRBJ1-2, with D perhaps matching TRBD1 (6 bases). In germline, CDR1 is SGHTA, CDR2 FQGNSA. This CDR3 has 12 residues. V lost 3 bases to trimming and J lost 4 bases, with 6 bases between them. In nucleotides, the CDR3 is TGTGCCAGCAGCTTGACAGGCTATGGCTACACCTTC. Encoded protein: CASSLTGYGYTF.

The chain uses TRBV7-9 and TRBJ2-1; TRBD1 matches 8 bases. Unmatched junction bases numbered 14, after V lost 4 bases and J lost 15 bases. The germline gives CDR1 SEHNR, CDR2 FQNEAQ (reference sequence). The CDR3 extends over 14 amino acids. CDR3 nucleotide sequence: TGTGCCAGCAGCTCCGACCCGAACAGGGGGGTACGGTTCTTC. Translation gives CASSSDPNRGVRFF.